This section outlines one T cell receptor (beta chain) sequence together with its context. This clone's antigen is unknown. Base quality data are lacking; no much larger clone is found one base away. For TCRbeta CDR3 sequencing, genomic DNA from the sorted cells was extracted using the QIAGEN DNeasy Blood and Tissue Kit. High-throughput TCRbeta CDR3 sequencing, including PCR amplification with bias correction and internal controls, was performed commercially through immunoSEQ. Under the source paper's analysis protocol: Unique productive TCRbeta sequences were defined by CDR3 nucleotide sequence when primers matched and otherwise by CDR3 amino acid sequence together with Vbeta and Jbeta genes. A sequence counted as donor-reactive if, in CFSE-low cells, the sequence had a frequency of at least 0.01% and was expanded at least 5-fold compared with unstimulated cells. Jensen-Shannon divergence, calculated on the top 100 TCRbeta sequences ranked by frequency, was used to quantify repertoire divergence. For any sample with multiple sequencing runs, sorting error was corrected in each run separately before the runs were pooled. TCRdb limited this immuneACCESS table to in-frame rearrangements with V and J called. A share of clones is missing; checked studies link under half to unresolved V genes, and the rest is unexplained. V, J and clone size derive from that table, while D and trimming were established from the DNA sequence. This sample has fewer than 40,000 clones in its table, and 70% to 85% of those were observed once. The ten largest clones add up to around 2.4% of the sample.

Blood from healthy controls was obtained either from healthy volunteers or as purchased buffy coats. Healthy control blood was processed by Ficoll density gradient to PBMCs and cryopreserved; patient PBMCs were collected before and after transplant. Sequences MNHEY (CDR1) and SVGAGI (CDR2) are obtained from the germline V gene. Taken from cysteine to phenylalanine, the CDR3 has 15 residues. Solely the CDR3 DNA is kept, with 45 bases framed from the first base. For this chain, trimming is 6 bases at the V end and 2 bases at the J end, and the number of junction bases without a gene match is 8. The data originate from a study of Tregs in tolerant kidney transplant recipients (dated by TCRdb to between 2019 and 2020). Study-level background: Additional Treg samples were obtained from an approximately three-day mixed lymphocyte reaction with belatacept, with some samples followed by a roughly five-day donor restimulation, before recipient CD4+CD25+CD127- cells were sorted. Before combined kidney and bone marrow transplantation, this study identified donor-specific regulatory T cells using TCRbeta sequencing and then followed those same cells after transplant. Several methods of expanding Tregs specific for an allogeneic donor were compared by TCRbeta repertoire sequencing in a few healthy controls. During sorting of primary belatacept mixed lymphocyte reaction cultures, recipient cells were distinguished from donor cells with antibodies. Beyond this particular receptor, the publication reports: Biological reproducibility was not directly assessed, although technical replication error appeared to be minimal. Expanding Tregs with activated donor B cells appeared to identify the most biologically relevant and donor-specific TCRbeta repertoire. Because only a small number of patients were included, the study had limitations, and the results will need to be validated in larger populations as well as under other immunosuppression protocols.

This receptor was taken from a human donor in good health. Sequencing input: Tregs from blood cultured with allogeneic cells. The chain is made from TRBV6-5 and TRBJ1-2; the central 8 bases match TRBD1. The CDR3 protein sequence reads: CASRFTGGRNYGYTF. The DNA sequence is given as TGTGCCAGCAGATTTACAGGGGGAAGGAACTATGGCTACACCTTC.